A selection of T cell receptor beta chains follows, all from one sample in a study of T cells in Graves' hyperthyroidism and ophthalmopathy. TCRdb re-called the multiplex PCR reads with MiXCR, one entry per CDR3 protein. In the table there are under 400,000 distinct CDR3 sequences, 16% of which are singletons. What was sequenced was blood. The source of these receptors is a man younger than 40 with Graves' hyperthyroidism. Both conserved end residues are part of each CDR3. The D gene is left open where the match is weak. Size values are once, few and many counts, or a class for expanded clones, and some rows have none.

V gene: TRBV12-3/TRBV12-4; clone size: many; J gene: TRBJ2-5; D gene: TRBD2; CDR3 protein: CASLAGGPQETQYF; CDR3 DNA: TGTGCCAGCCTAGCGGGAGGGCCCCAAGAGACCCAGTACTTC
V gene: TRBV28; clone size: few; J gene: TRBJ2-3; D gene: TRBD1; CDR3 protein: CASSSQGFTDTQYF; CDR3 DNA: TGTGCCAGCAGTTCACAGGGGTTCACAGATACGCAGTATTTT
V gene: TRBV6-1; clone size: few; J gene: TRBJ2-4; D gene: TRBD2; CDR3 protein: CASSYIAGGSKNIQYF; CDR3 DNA: TGTGCCAGCAGCTATATAGCGGGAGGTTCCAAAAACATTCAGTACTTC
V gene: TRBV19; clone size: NA; J gene: TRBJ2-4; D gene: NA; CDR3 protein: CASSQGRMDIQYF; CDR3 DNA: TGTGCCAGTTCACAGGGGAGGATGGACATTCAGTACTTC
V gene: TRBV11-2; clone size: many; J gene: TRBJ2-1; D gene: NA; CDR3 protein: CASSWDTLEQFF; CDR3 DNA: TGTGCCAGCAGCTGGGACACCCTTGAGCAGTTCTTC
V gene: TRBV15; clone size: NA; J gene: TRBJ2-1; D gene: TRBD2; CDR3 protein: CATSRDLAPGRKREQFF; CDR3 DNA: TGTGCCACCAGCAGAGATTTGGCACCCGGGAGGAAAAGGGAGCAGTTCTTC
V gene: TRBV12-3/TRBV12-4; clone size: many; J gene: TRBJ2-7; D gene: TRBD1; CDR3 protein: CASSEQGDEQYF; CDR3 DNA: TGTGCCAGCAGTGAACAGGGGGACGAGCAGTACTTC
V gene: TRBV2; clone size: many; J gene: TRBJ1-2; D gene: NA; CDR3 protein: CASSEAVGRGWAGYTF; CDR3 DNA: TGTGCCAGCAGTGAAGCGGTTGGGCGGGGATGGGCTGGCTACACCTTC
V gene: TRBV29-1; clone size: NA; J gene: TRBJ2-3; D gene: NA; CDR3 protein: CSGDLVSSKETDTQYF; CDR3 DNA: TGCAGCGGCGACTTAGTTTCTAGCAAGGAGACAGATACGCAGTATTTT
V gene: TRBV27; clone size: NA; J gene: TRBJ2-1; D gene: TRBD2; CDR3 protein: CASSFSAGGPNQNEQFF; CDR3 DNA: TGTGCCAGCAGTTTTTCGGCGGGAGGGCCAAATCAGAATGAGCAGTTCTTC
V gene: TRBV29-1; clone size: NA; J gene: TRBJ1-2; D gene: NA; CDR3 protein: CSVEDHGTLRYTF; CDR3 DNA: TGCAGCGTTGAAGACCATGGGACATTGCGCTACACCTTC
V gene: TRBV4-1; clone size: few; J gene: TRBJ2-7; D gene: NA; CDR3 protein: CASSQDAVGGPSSYEQYF; CDR3 DNA: TGCGCCAGCAGCCAAGATGCGGTAGGGGGGCCAAGCTCCTACGAGCAGTACTTC
V gene: TRBV6-5; clone size: few; J gene: TRBJ1-2; D gene: NA; CDR3 protein: CASSYTPWDWRYGYTF; CDR3 DNA: TGTGCCAGCAGTTACACCCCCTGGGACTGGAGATATGGCTACACCTTC
V gene: TRBV20-1; clone size: many; J gene: TRBJ2-1; D gene: TRBD2; CDR3 protein: CSAPDPSSGSYNEQFF; CDR3 DNA: TGCAGTGCCCCTGACCCCTCTAGCGGTAGCTACAATGAGCAGTTCTTC
V gene: TRBV6-1; clone size: many; J gene: TRBJ2-3; D gene: TRBD2; CDR3 protein: CASSILAGLTDTQYF; CDR3 DNA: TGTGCCAGCAGTATCCTAGCGGGCCTCACAGATACGCAGTATTTT
V gene: TRBV29-1; clone size: NA; J gene: TRBJ2-3; D gene: NA; CDR3 protein: CSVYVADTQYF; CDR3 DNA: TGCAGCGTTTATGTGGCAGATACGCAGTATTTT
V gene: TRBV29-1; clone size: many; J gene: TRBJ2-2; D gene: NA; CDR3 protein: CSATGRAGFTGELFF; CDR3 DNA: TGCAGCGCCACCGGTAGGGCAGGGTTTACCGGGGAGCTGTTTTTT